Following are 31 T cell receptor beta chains from one sample sequenced in a study of response to subunit inactivated influenza vaccine. TCRdb re-derived calls from the RT-PCR reads in MiXCR, one entry per CDR3 protein. The sample contains 700,000 to 800,000 distinct CDR3 sequences, around 20% of which appear only once. The sample here was PBMCs from blood, taken around 5 days after vaccination. All receptors derive from a man aged 50-60 years who received an inactivated influenza vaccine.

In its sample, this clonotype was seen a few times. The rearrangement joins TRBV11-2 to TRBJ2-2, with TRBD2 matching over 12 bases. V gave up 2 bases and J gave up 8 bases; unmatched junction bases: 9. The germline V gene encodes CDR1 SGHAT and CDR2 FQNNGV. CDR3 size: 17 residues. The DNA for the CDR3 is TGTGCCAGCAGCTTACATCCGGGACTAGCGGGTGTGGGGGAGCTGTTTTTT. Its protein is CASSLHPGLAGVGELFF.

This clonotype has only a few counts. The chain is built from TRBV20-1 and TRBJ2-1; the D gene is possibly TRBD2 (6 bases). The CDR3 consists of 14 residues. V was pared by 6 bases and J by 0 bases, with 12 bases between. CDR1 is DFQATT, CDR2 SNEGSKA, per germline (reference sequence). CDR3 protein: CSAVGGASYNEQFF. The CDR3 coding sequence is TGCAGTGCGGTCGGCGGGGCCTCCTACAATGAGCAGTTCTTC.

This clonotype has a handful of counts. This chain joins TRBV7-2 and TRBJ2-3; 7 bases agree with TRBD1. Germline-derived CDR1 and CDR2 are SGHTA and FQGNSA. The CDR3 runs 16 residues. The V segment lost 1 base and the J segment 5 bases; nucleotides outside the gene matches: 9. The CDR3 spells CASSLVWTGGLDTQYF. The DNA for the CDR3 is TGTGCCAGCAGCTTAGTGTGGACAGGCGGGTTAGATACGCAGTATTTT. Filled out from reference TRBV7-2 and TRBJ2-3, the complete variable domain reads GAGVSQSPSNKVTEKGKDVELRCDPISGHTALYWYRQSLGQGLEFLIYFQGNSAPDKSGLPSDRFSAERTGGSVSTLTIQRTQQEDSAVYLCASSLVWTGGLDTQYFGPGTRLTVL.

V and J are TRBV6-2 or TRBV6-3 and TRBJ2-1, with 7 nucleotides matching TRBD1. The CDR3 extends over 21 amino acids. Germline CDR1 is MNHEY and CDR2 is SVGEGT. Trimming removed 0 bases from V and 7 bases from J; junction bases left unmatched: 24. CDR3 sequence reads: CASSYSTGVEGNYQRKNEQFF. CDR3 nucleotide sequence: TGTGCCAGCAGTTACTCTACAGGGGTCGAAGGAAACTATCAGCGTAAGAATGAGCAGTTCTTC.

This clonotype was observed a few times. The CDR3 sequence is CASSYSKDLLRAKNIQYF. The CDR3 DNA reads TGTGCCAGCAGTTACTCGAAGGACTTATTACGAGCCAAAAACATTCAGTACTTC. The V gene is TRBV6-5, the J gene TRBJ2-4; D may be TRBD2 (5 bases). CDR3 length: 18 amino acids. CDR1 and CDR2 (germline): MNHEY, SVGAGI. V was pared by 0 bases and J by 0 bases, with 15 bases between.

V usage is TRBV12-3 or TRBV12-4 and J usage is TRBJ2-7; D unclear. The CDR3 contains 15 residues. V was shortened by 3 bases and J by 0 bases, with 12 bases between the two germline ends. CDR3 sequence (DNA): TGTGCCAGCAGTTTTGGTATAGATAGCTCCTACGAGCAGTACTTC. This codes for CASSFGIDSSYEQYF.

This clonotype was picked up a small number of times. The CDR3: CASTPEGENIQYF. The CDR3 nucleotides are TGTGCCAGCACCCCGGAGGGGGAAAACATTCAGTACTTC. The chain is built from TRBV12-3 or TRBV12-4 and TRBJ2-4; the D gene could be TRBD1 or TRBD2 (6 bases each). The CDR3 spans 13 residues. Deletions cut 7 bases from V and 5 bases from J, with 12 bases between.

This clonotype was counted between two and nine times. The chain carries TRBV5-6 and TRBJ2-7, with 7 bases fitting TRBD2. The CDR3 runs to 13 residues. The germline gives CDR1 SGHDT, CDR2 YYEEEE. The V and J ends lost 7 bases and 7 bases, in that order; junction bases with no gene match: 11. CDR3 DNA: TGTGCCAGCGTTATTGGGGGGGTCGGAGAGCAGTACTTC. This sequence encodes CASVIGGVGEQYF. Complete variable domain (other parts from reference TRBV5-6 and TRBJ2-7): DAGVTQSPTHLIKTRGQQVTLRCSPKSGHDTVSWYQQALGQGPQFIFQYYEEEERQRGNFPDRFSGHQFPNYSSELNVNALLLGDSALYLCASVIGGVGEQYFGPGTRLTVT.

As for this clonotype: A clone one base away is much larger, so this may be a read error. CDR3 DNA: TGTGCCAGCAGTGTAGGACTGTCCTACGAGCAGTACTTC. This codes for CASSVGLSYEQYF. The rearrangement uses TRBV2 and TRBJ2-7, with a tentative D call TRBD2 (5 bases). CDR1 SNHLY and CDR2 FYNNEI come from the germline V gene. This CDR3 spans 13 amino acids. V lost 4 bases and J lost 1, with 8 bases in between.

This chain links TRBV20-1 with TRBJ1-5; the D gene is possibly TRBD1 (5 bases). The CDR3 extends over 12 amino acids. Germline V CDR1 and CDR2: DFQATT, SNEGSKA (reference sequence). V was shortened by 4 bases and J by 4 bases, with 8 bases between the two germline ends. CDR3 residues: CSATRQNQPQHF. The CDR3 coding sequence is TGCAGTGCTACACGACAGAATCAGCCCCAGCATTTT.

This chain uses TRBV7-2 with TRBJ2-5, with D tentatively TRBD1 (5 bases). With 11 bases removed from V and 6 bases from J, the gap between germline ends came to 22 bases. The CDR3 has 14 amino acids. Germline assignment: CDR1 SGHTA and CDR2 FQGNSA. The CDR3 sequence is CAVAVGQGGKTQYF. The DNA for the CDR3 is TGTGCCGTAGCAGTAGGGCAGGGTGGGAAGACCCAGTACTTC.

The chain joins TRBV30 to TRBJ2-7; 12 nucleotides match TRBD2. V gave up 1 base and J gave up 2 bases; unmatched junction bases: 3. CDR3 size: 15 residues. CDR1 is GTSNPN and CDR2 is SVGIG in the germline V gene (reference sequence). The CDR3 protein is CAWSGGLAGTYEQYF. The CDR3 nucleotides are TGTGCCTGGAGTGGCGGACTAGCGGGAACCTACGAGCAGTACTTC. The entire variable domain, with the rest obtained from reference TRBV30 and TRBJ2-7, is as follows: SQTIHQWPATLVQPVGSPLSLECTVEGTSNPNLYWYRQAAGRGLQLLFYSVGIGQISSEVPQNLSASRPQDRQFILSSKKLLLSDSGFYLCAWSGGLAGTYEQYFGPGTRLTVT.

The chain carries TRBV11-2 and TRBJ2-1; TRBD2 matches 12 bases. Germline V gives CDR1 SGHAT, CDR2 FQNNGV. The CDR3 totals 21 residues. With V trimmed by 3 bases and J by 6 bases, 21 bases remained unmatched. The CDR3 DNA follows: TGTGCCAGCAGCTTGTATTATTCGGGTACCCTAGCGGGAGGGCCTGTCAATGAGCAGTTCTTC. Translated, it gives CASSLYYSGTLAGGPVNEQFF.

This chain links TRBV3-1 with TRBJ2-5; D might be TRBD2 (5 bases). The germline V and J ends were trimmed by 1 base and 5 bases, with 11 bases remaining between them. This CDR3 has 14 amino acids. Germline V gene sequence: CDR1 LGHDT, CDR2 YNNKEL (reference sequence). The CDR3 is CASSQASGSETQYF. DNA of the CDR3: TGTGCCAGCAGCCAAGCATCTGGGAGCGAGACCCAGTACTTC.

This clonotype was seen only a few times. The chain uses TRBV12-3 or TRBV12-4 and TRBJ2-2; TRBD1 matches 10 bases. Trimming removed 1 base from V and 5 bases from J; junction bases left unmatched: 4. The CDR3 sequence is 16 residues long. The CDR3 region is CASSLGQGAQTGELFF. The DNA for the CDR3 is TGTGCCAGCAGTTTAGGACAGGGGGCGCAAACCGGGGAGCTGTTTTTT.

The chain is built from TRBV29-1 and TRBJ1-1; 7 nucleotides align to TRBD1. After removal of 4 bases from V and 1 base from J, the junction contained 12 bases not matched to a gene. The length of the CDR3 is 16 residues. CDR1 is SQVTM, CDR2 ANQGSEA, per germline. CDR3 loop: CSVVGGGRGTNTEAFF. DNA of the CDR3: TGCAGCGTTGTTGGAGGCGGCAGGGGGACGAACACTGAAGCTTTCTTT.

This clonotype turned up a few times. The V call is TRBV12-3 or TRBV12-4, the J call TRBJ1-2, with D unresolved. The V end lost 4 bases, the J end lost 4 bases, and 4 bases lay between the germline ends. The CDR3 has 11 amino acids. CDR3 loop: CASSSIYGYTF. The CDR3 DNA reads as TGTGCCAGCAGTTCCATCTATGGCTACACCTTC.

The J gene is TRBJ1-4, the V gene TRBV20-1, with D unclear. Deletions cut 2 bases from V and 6 bases from J, with 7 bases between. The CDR3 extends over 12 amino acids. Germline V gives CDR1 DFQATT, CDR2 SNEGSKA (reference sequence). The CDR3: CSARSRDEKLFF. The DNA for the CDR3 is TGCAGTGCTAGATCGAGGGATGAAAAACTGTTTTTT.

V usage is TRBV7-9 and J usage is TRBJ2-2; D gene unclear. The germline V gene has CDR1 SEHNR and CDR2 FQNEAQ (reference sequence). Trimming cost V 1 base and J 5 bases, with 8 bases left between them. This CDR3 region has 14 residues. CDR3 bases: TGTGCCAGCAGCTTAGAGACTCTAACCGGGGAGCTGTTTTTT. The encoded protein is CASSLETLTGELFF.

Ten or more counts support this clonotype. V and J are TRBV20-1 and TRBJ2-1; 9 bases are a match to TRBD2. This CDR3 is 23 amino acids long. Germline CDR1 DFQATT, CDR2 SNEGSKA (reference sequence). With V trimmed by 1 base and J by 9 bases, 34 bases remained unmatched. The CDR3 is CSARGRLLRLTSGQYLPTSEQFF. CDR3 DNA sequence: TGCAGTGCTAGAGGCCGATTGTTGCGTTTGACTAGCGGACAATACCTACCTACAAGTGAGCAGTTCTTC.

This chain connects TRBV7-9 to TRBJ2-3; the match to TRBD2 covers 7 bases. The CDR3 is made up of 17 amino acids. The V gene end was trimmed by 0 bases and the J gene end by 2 bases; junction bases not matched to a gene: 8. CDR1 is SEHNR, CDR2 FQNEAQ, per germline (reference sequence). The CDR3 sequence: CASSLALGGGITDTQYF. The CDR3 nucleotides are TGTGCCAGCAGCTTAGCGCTTGGGGGGGGGATCACAGATACGCAGTATTTT.

The V and J genes are TRBV10-3 and TRBJ1-2, with D hard to call. This CDR3 has 14 residues. Germline-derived CDR1 and CDR2 are ENHRY and SYGVKD. Deletions cut 5 bases from V and 6 bases from J, with 16 bases between. The CDR3 DNA sequence: TGTGCCATCAGTATGATCGGGGATATCGATGGCTACACCTTC. Protein sequence: CAISMIGDIDGYTF.

This clonotype was seen a handful of times. The chain employs TRBV29-1 and TRBJ1-1; D is unresolved. The germline CDR1 and CDR2 sequences are SQVTM and ANQGSEA. The CDR3 runs to 12 residues. Trimming cost V 4 bases and J 4 bases, with 10 bases left between them. The CDR3 sequence: CSVVPVTTEAFF. The DNA of the CDR3 is TGCAGCGTTGTACCGGTAACCACTGAAGCTTTCTTT.

The chain recombines TRBV28 with TRBJ2-5; weak D call: TRBD2 (5 bases). Trimming removed 8 bases at V and 3 bases at J, with 10 bases between. CDR3 size: 12 residues. Germline V gene data show CDR1 as MDHEN and CDR2 as SYDVKM. The CDR3 region is CASGFGKETQYF. Here the CDR3 DNA reads TGTGCCAGCGGCTTCGGGAAAGAGACCCAGTACTTC.

Details on this clonotype: An end of the junction differs from the germline gene, which may be a read error. J is TRBJ2-4 and V is TRBV29-1; D tentatively reads TRBD1 or TRBD2 (6 bases each). The CDR3 runs to 18 residues. Germline CDR1 reads SQVTM; CDR2 reads ANQGSEA. The CDR3, as DNA: TGCAACGTTGAAGATCTCCCGGGGGCCCCAGGGGCCAAAAACATTCAGTACTTC. The encoded protein is CNVEDLPGAPGAKNIQYF.

The chain carries TRBV5-1 and TRBJ2-1; 15 bases map to TRBD2. This CDR3 comprises 18 residues. V shed 2 bases and J 1 base; nucleotides not matched to a gene: 4. Germline values: CDR1 SGHRS, CDR2 YFSETQ. The CDR3 here is CASSFRTSGGASYNEQFF. CDR3 DNA sequence: TGCGCCAGCAGCTTCCGGACTAGCGGGGGGGCTTCCTACAATGAGCAGTTCTTC.

A few counts support this clonotype. V is TRBV5-1 and J is TRBJ2-2; no reliable D call. This CDR3 spans 15 amino acids. Germline CDR1 SGHRS, CDR2 YFSETQ. The V gene lost 5 bases and the J gene lost 5 bases, with 16 bases spanning the gap. The CDR3 nucleotides read TGCGCCAGCAGTCTAGACCCCGTAATTACCGGGGAGCTGTTTTTT. Translating gives CASSLDPVITGELFF.

CDR3 DNA sequence: TGTGCCAGCAGTCACACCACCCAGGGTACTAAGCAGTACTTC. Its translation: CASSHTTQGTKQYF. The chain is built from TRBV12-3 or TRBV12-4 and TRBJ2-7; tentative D call: TRBD1 (5 bases). The CDR3 runs 14 residues. The V end lost 5 bases, the J end lost 8 bases, and 19 bases lay between the germline ends.

This clonotype was recorded many times. In DNA form, the CDR3 reads TGCAGTGCGGAACTACCGGGACAGGGGAGTTCACCCCTCCACTTT. Protein: CSAELPGQGSSPLHF. The rearrangement uses TRBV20-1 and TRBJ1-6; 10 bases agree with TRBD1. Germline values: CDR1 DFQATT, CDR2 SNEGSKA (reference sequence). The V segment lost 6 bases and the J segment 9 bases; nucleotides outside the gene matches: 11. The CDR3 contains 15 residues.

A few counts support this clonotype. J is TRBJ2-2 and V is TRBV6-2 or TRBV6-3; 7 nucleotides align to TRBD2. The V segment lost 2 bases and the J segment 0 bases; nucleotides outside the gene matches: 3. The germline V gene encodes CDR1 MNHEY and CDR2 SVGEGT. The CDR3 is made up of 16 amino acids. CDR3 amino acids: CASSYGRGPNTGELFF. The CDR3 DNA follows: TGTGCCAGCAGTTACGGGAGGGGTCCGAACACCGGGGAGCTGTTTTTT.

This chain uses TRBV7-2 with TRBJ2-7, with 10 bases that match TRBD2. The length of the CDR3 is 15 residues. Per germline, CDR1 SGHTA and CDR2 FQGNSA. V trimming: 5 bases; J trimming: 2 bases; junction bases outside the gene matches: 6. CDR3 sequence (DNA): TGTGCCAGCAGCAGAACTAGCGGGATAGCCTACGAGCAGTACTTC. This translates into CASSRTSGIAYEQYF.